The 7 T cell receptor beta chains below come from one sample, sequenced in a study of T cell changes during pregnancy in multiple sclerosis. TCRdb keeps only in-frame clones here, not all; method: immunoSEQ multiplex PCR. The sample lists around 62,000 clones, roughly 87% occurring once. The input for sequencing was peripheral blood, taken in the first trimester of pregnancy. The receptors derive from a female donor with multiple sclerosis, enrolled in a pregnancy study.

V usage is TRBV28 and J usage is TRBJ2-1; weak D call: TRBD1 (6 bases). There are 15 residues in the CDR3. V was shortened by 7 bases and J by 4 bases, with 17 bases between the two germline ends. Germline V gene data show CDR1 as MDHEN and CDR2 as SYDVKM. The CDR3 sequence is CASNHGTLGYNEQFF. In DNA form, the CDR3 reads TGTGCCAGCAATCACGGGACACTAGGGTACAATGAGCAGTTCTTC. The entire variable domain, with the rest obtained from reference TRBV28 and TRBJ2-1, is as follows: DVKVTQSSRYLVKRTGEKVFLECVQDMDHENMFWYRQDPGLGLRLIYFSYDVKMKEKGDIPEGYSVSREKKERFSLILESASTNQTSMYLCASNHGTLGYNEQFFGPGTRLTVL.

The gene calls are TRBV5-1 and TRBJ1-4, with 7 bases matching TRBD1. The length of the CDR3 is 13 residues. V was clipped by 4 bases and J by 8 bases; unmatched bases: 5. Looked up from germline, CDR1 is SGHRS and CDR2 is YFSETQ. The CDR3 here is CASSGGTDEKLFF. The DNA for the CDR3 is TGCGCCAGCAGCGGGGGGACAGACGAAAAACTGTTTTTT. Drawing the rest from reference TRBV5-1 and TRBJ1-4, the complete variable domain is KAGVTQTPRYLIKTRGQQVTLSCSPISGHRSVSWYQQTPGQGLQFLFEYFSETQRNKGNFPGRFSGRQFSNSRSEMNVSTLELGDSALYLCASSGGTDEKLFFGSGTQLSVL.

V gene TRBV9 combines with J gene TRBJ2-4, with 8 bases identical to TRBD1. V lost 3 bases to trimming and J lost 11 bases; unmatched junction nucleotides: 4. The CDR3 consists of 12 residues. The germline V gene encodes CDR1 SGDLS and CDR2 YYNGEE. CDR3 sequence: CASSATGDFQYF. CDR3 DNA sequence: TGTGCCAGCAGCGCGACAGGGGACTTTCAGTACTTC.

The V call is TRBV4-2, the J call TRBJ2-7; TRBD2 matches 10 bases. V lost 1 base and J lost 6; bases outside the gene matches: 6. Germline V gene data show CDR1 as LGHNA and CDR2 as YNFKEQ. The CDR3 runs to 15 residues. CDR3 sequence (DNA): TGTGCCAGCAGCCAAGGCTCATTAGCGGGAGGCGAGCAGTACTTC. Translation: CASSQGSLAGGEQYF.

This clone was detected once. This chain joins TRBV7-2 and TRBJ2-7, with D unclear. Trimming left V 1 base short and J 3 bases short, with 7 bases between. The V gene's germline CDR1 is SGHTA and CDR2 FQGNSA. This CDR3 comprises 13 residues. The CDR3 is CASSLGHGYEQYF. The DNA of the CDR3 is TGTGCCAGCAGCTTAGGACATGGCTACGAGCAGTACTTC.

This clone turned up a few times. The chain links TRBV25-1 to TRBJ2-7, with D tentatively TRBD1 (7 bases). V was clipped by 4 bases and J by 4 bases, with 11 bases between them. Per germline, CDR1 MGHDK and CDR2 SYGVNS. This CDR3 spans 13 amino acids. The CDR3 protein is CASSGQGGYEQYF. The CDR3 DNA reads TGTGCCAGCAGTGGACAGGGAGGATACGAGCAGTACTTC.

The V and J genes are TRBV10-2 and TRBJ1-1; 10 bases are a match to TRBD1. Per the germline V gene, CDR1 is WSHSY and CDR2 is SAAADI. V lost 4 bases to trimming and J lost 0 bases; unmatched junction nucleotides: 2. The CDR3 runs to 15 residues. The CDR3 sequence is CASSGQGAMNTEAFF. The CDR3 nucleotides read TGCGCCAGCAGTGGACAGGGGGCCATGAACACTGAAGCTTTCTTT.